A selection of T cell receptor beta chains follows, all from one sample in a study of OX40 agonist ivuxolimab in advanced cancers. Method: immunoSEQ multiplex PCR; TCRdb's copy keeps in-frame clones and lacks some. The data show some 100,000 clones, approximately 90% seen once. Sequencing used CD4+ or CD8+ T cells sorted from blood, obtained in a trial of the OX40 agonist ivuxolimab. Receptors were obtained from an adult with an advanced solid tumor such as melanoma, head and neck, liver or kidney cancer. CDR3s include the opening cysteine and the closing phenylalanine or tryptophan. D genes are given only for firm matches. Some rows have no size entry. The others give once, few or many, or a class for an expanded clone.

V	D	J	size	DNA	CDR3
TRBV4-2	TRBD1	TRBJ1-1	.	TGTGCCAGCAGCCAAATAATCCGGGGACAGGGGGCAATAAGGAACACTGAAGCTTTCTTT	CASSQIIRGQGAIRNTEAFF
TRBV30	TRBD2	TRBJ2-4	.	TGTGCCTGGAGTGTGGGACTAGCGGGAACCAAAAACATTCAGTACTTC	CAWSVGLAGTKNIQYF
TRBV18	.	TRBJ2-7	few	TGTGCCAGCTCACCGGGACAAGATCACGAGCAGTACTTC	CASSPGQDHEQYF
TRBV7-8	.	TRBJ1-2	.	TGTGCCAGCAGCTTAGATGGCAGGGGCTATGGCTACACCTTC	CASSLDGRGYGYTF
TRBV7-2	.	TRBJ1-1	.	TGTGCCAGCACCACGTCGGGGGGCATGAACACTGAAGCTTTCTTT	CASTTSGGMNTEAFF
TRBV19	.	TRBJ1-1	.	TGTGCCAGTAGAGCAGACAAAGCTTTCTTT	CASRADKAFF
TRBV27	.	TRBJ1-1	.	TGTGCCAGCAGCGTCAACGGGCTTGAAGCTTTCTTT	CASSVNGLEAFF
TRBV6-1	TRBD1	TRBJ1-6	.	TGTGCCAGCAGATCCGACAGGGCTTCACCCCTCCACTTT	CASRSDRASPLHF
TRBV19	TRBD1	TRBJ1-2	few	TGTGCCAGTAGTATGGGGGACAGGCACGGCTATGGCTACACCTTC	CASSMGDRHGYGYTF
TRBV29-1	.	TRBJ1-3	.	TGCAGCGTGAGTGTCAGCCGCTCTGGAAACACCATATATTTT	CSVSVSRSGNTIYF
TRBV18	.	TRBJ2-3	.	TGTGCCAGCTCACCACCTGTGAATACGCAGTATTTT	CASSPPVNTQYF
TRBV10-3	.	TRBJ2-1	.	TGTGCCATCAGTGATACCGTGGCAGCCGACAATGAGCAGTTCTTC	CAISDTVAADNEQFF
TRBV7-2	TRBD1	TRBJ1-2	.	TGTGCCAGCAGCTATGGGACAGGCTCTAACTATGGCTACACCTTC	CASSYGTGSNYGYTF
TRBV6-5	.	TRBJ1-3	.	TGTGCCAGCAGCCGAGAAATGGGTAATGGAAACACCATATATTTT	CASSREMGNGNTIYF
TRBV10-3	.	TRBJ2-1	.	TGTGCCACGGCGGCGGGAAACAGGGACAATGAGCAGTTCTTC	CATAAGNRDNEQFF
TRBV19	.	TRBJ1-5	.	TGTGCCAGTAGTACCGGACGAGGGCAAGGACAGCCCCAGCATTTT	CASSTGRGQGQPQHF
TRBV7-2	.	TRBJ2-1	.	TGTGCCAGCAGCTCCCACCCGGAGAGGACGTGGGAGCAGTTCTTC	CASSSHPERTWEQFF
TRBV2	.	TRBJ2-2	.	TGTGCGAAACAATCACGGGGCGGGATAAACACCGGGGAGCTGTTTTTT	CAKQSRGGINTGELFF
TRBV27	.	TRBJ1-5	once	TGTGCCAGCAGTTATGACTTGGACCAGCCCCAGCATTTT	CASSYDLDQPQHF
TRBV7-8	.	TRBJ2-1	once	TGTGCCAGCAGCTTAGCGAGGGGAAGGTACAATGAGCAGTTCTTC	CASSLARGRYNEQFF
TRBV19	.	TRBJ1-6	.	TGTGCCAGTAGTGACAGAAGAGGTAATTCACCCCTCCACTTT	CASSDRRGNSPLHF
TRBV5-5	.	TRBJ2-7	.	TGTGCCAGCAGCTTGGGAGGCTACGAGCAGTACTTC	CASSLGGYEQYF
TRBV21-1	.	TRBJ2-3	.	TGTGCCAGCAGCAGGGCACCTTGGTTCACAGCCACAGATACGCAGTATTTT	CASSRAPWFTATDTQYF
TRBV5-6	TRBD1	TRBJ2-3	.	TGTGCCAGCAGCTACGCCGACAGGGATGATACGCAGTATTTT	CASSYADRDDTQYF
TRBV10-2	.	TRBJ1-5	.	TGCGCCAGCAGTGTACTTTGGGATCAGCCCCAGCATTTT	CASSVLWDQPQHF
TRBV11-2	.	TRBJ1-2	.	TGTGCCAGCAGCTTAGGCCACAGTAAAAACTATGGCTACACCTTC	CASSLGHSKNYGYTF
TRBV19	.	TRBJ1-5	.	TGTGCCAGTAGTAGGCAGGGTAATCAGCCCCAGCATTTT	CASSRQGNQPQHF
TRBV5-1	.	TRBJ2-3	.	TGCGCCAGCAGCTTAGGACATACGACAGATACGCAGTATTTT	CASSLGHTTDTQYF
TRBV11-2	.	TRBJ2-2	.	TGTGCCAGCAGCTTAGTGGGCGGGCCAGGCACCGGGGAGCTGTTTTTT	CASSLVGGPGTGELFF
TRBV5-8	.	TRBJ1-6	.	TGTGCCAGCAGCTTCAGTTCACCCCTCCACTTT	CASSFSSPLHF
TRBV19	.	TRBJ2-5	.	TGTGCCAGTAGTATGAGGGGCAGGGGTGTTCGGGAGACCCAGTACTTC	CASSMRGRGVRETQYF
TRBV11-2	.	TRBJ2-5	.	TGTGCCAGCAGATCCCCCGGAGGGCCGGGAGAGACCCAGTACTTC	CASRSPGGPGETQYF
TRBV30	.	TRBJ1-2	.	TGTGCCTGGACCAAACTGGCCCGTGTAGGCTACACCTTC	CAWTKLARVGYTF
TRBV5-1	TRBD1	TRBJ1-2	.	TGCGCCAGCAGCTCCCTTGGGACAGGCACCCCCAATGGCTACACCTTC	CASSSLGTGTPNGYTF
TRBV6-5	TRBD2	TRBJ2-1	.	TGTGCCAGCAGTTACTCGGCGGGAGACCCGGGTGAGCAGTTCTTC	CASSYSAGDPGEQFF
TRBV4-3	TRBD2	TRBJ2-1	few	TGCGCCAGCAGCCAATCGGGACTAGCGGGAAATGAGCAGTTCTTC	CASSQSGLAGNEQFF
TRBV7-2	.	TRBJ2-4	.	TGTGCCAGCAGCCCTGGGGGGGCTGGGGGAAACATTCAGTACTTC	CASSPGGAGGNIQYF
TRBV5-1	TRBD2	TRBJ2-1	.	TGCGCCAGCAGCCGGGGACTAGCGGGACGGGGTGAGCAGTTCTTC	CASSRGLAGRGEQFF
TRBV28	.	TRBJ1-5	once	TGTGCCAGCAGCCGGAGCGGGCTTTGGGCGGATCAGCCCCAGCATTTT	CASSRSGLWADQPQHF
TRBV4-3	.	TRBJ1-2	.	TGCGCCAGCAGCCGGACCGGGACTGCTTATGGCTACACCTTC	CASSRTGTAYGYTF